This T cell receptor (beta chain) was identified during a study of T cells in Graves' hyperthyroidism and ophthalmopathy. With V trimmed by 2 bases and J by 7 bases, 5 bases remained unmatched. Germline V gene data show CDR1 as LNHNV and CDR2 as YYDKDF (reference sequence). The CDR3 consists of 14 residues. Researchers amplified the TCR beta CDR3 regions from RNA transcripts. During a first-round RT-PCR of the TCR CDR3, the HTBI primer set was used. TCRdb re-called the multiplex PCR reads through MiXCR, storing one row per CDR3 protein. The table includes approximately 510,000 distinct CDR3 sequences, roughly 45% detected once.

V gene TRBV15 combines with J gene TRBJ1-2, with 9 bases lining up with TRBD1. The sequenced sample consisted of peripheral blood or thyroid tissue (not recorded which). This sequence originates from an adult woman with Graves' disease, either hyperthyroidism or ophthalmopathy (not recorded which). This CDR3 reads CATSRTGGSFGYTF. The CDR3 DNA reads TGTGCCACCAGCAGAACAGGGGGCTCGTTTGGCTACACCTTC.